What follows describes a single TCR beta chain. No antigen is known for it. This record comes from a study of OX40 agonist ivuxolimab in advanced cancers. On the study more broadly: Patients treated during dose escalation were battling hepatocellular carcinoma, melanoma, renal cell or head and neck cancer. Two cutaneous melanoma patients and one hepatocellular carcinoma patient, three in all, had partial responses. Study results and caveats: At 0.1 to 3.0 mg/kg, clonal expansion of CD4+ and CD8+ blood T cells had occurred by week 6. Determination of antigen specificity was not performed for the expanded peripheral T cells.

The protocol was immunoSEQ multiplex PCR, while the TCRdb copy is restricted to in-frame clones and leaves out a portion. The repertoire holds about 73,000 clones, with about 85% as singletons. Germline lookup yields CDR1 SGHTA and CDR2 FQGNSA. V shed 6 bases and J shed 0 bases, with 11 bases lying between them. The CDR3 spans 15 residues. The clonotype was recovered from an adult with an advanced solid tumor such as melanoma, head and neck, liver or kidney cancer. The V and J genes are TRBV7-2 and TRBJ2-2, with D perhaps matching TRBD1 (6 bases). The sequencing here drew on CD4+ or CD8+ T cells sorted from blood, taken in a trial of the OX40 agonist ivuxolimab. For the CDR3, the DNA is TGTGCCAGCAGGGCCGGGACACCGAACACCGGGGAGCTGTTTTTT. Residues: CASRAGTPNTGELFF.